This TCR beta chain was sequenced during a study of blood T cell repertoires in COVID-19. On the study more broadly: Whether acute or convalescent, the COVID-19 samples came from the United States, Italy and Spain. PBMCs, B-cell-depleted T cells, or T cells were the source of the cDNA or gDNA that made up the material.

Study processing details: Amplification of reference gene primers was used by the study to estimate nucleated cell counts. Only in-frame clones appear in the TCRdb table, and some are missing; sequencing was by immunoSEQ multiplex PCR. Clonal size and the V and J genes are those of that table, whereas D and trimming came from the DNA. Of tens of thousands of clones in the sample, around nine tenths were seen once. The germline CDR1 and CDR2 sequences are SGHRS and YFSETQ. The length of the CDR3 is 16 residues. Trimming took 3 bases from V and 5 from J, leaving 18 bases between them. This chain uses TRBV5-1 with TRBJ2-1; D possibly corresponds to TRBD2 (7 bases). The receptor was isolated from a woman between 55 and 75 years old with COVID-19, enrolled during active disease. Sequencing input: peripheral blood. The chain's CDR3 is CASSWGGRTINNEQFF. The CDR3 DNA is TGCGCCAGCAGCTGGGGGGGGCGCACTATTAACAATGAGCAGTTCTTC.